A selection of T cell receptor beta chains follows, all from one sample in a study of blood T cell repertoires in COVID-19. Method: immunoSEQ multiplex PCR; TCRdb's copy keeps in-frame clones and lacks some. The sample lists about 130,000 clones, roughly three quarters occurring once. The sample taken for sequencing was peripheral blood. The receptors were gathered from a woman in her sixties or seventies with acute or convalescent COVID-19. CDR3s include the opening cysteine and the closing phenylalanine or tryptophan.

j_call: TRBJ1-3; v_call: TRBV7-6; cdr3_aa: CASSLLGSGNTIYF
j_call: TRBJ2-5; v_call: TRBV2; cdr3_aa: CASRPQTRNQETQYF
j_call: TRBJ1-1; v_call: TRBV2; cdr3_aa: CASTTGQGYMNTEAFF
j_call: TRBJ1-3; v_call: TRBV9; cdr3_aa: CASSVGQTGNTIYF
j_call: TRBJ2-3; v_call: TRBV13; cdr3_aa: CASRQTSGDTDTQYF
j_call: TRBJ2-7; v_call: TRBV5-6; cdr3_aa: CASSFTGVREQYF
j_call: TRBJ1-4; v_call: TRBV5-1; cdr3_aa: CASSETATNEKLFF
j_call: TRBJ1-2; v_call: TRBV14; cdr3_aa: CASSQDQGGGYTF
j_call: TRBJ2-3; v_call: TRBV7-3; cdr3_aa: CASSPTPGLAGGTQYF
j_call: TRBJ2-1; v_call: TRBV29-1; cdr3_aa: CSGRLAGPNEQFF
j_call: TRBJ2-7; v_call: TRBV6-5; cdr3_aa: CASSYSGTLSSYEQYF
j_call: TRBJ2-1; v_call: TRBV5-1; cdr3_aa: CASSPGTSNEQFF
j_call: TRBJ2-1; v_call: TRBV6-5; cdr3_aa: CASSLLRGSHNEQFF
j_call: TRBJ1-5; v_call: TRBV5-1; cdr3_aa: CASSLAGTENQPQHF
j_call: TRBJ2-7; v_call: TRBV6-1; cdr3_aa: CASRRTEYEQYF
j_call: TRBJ2-1; v_call: TRBV18; cdr3_aa: CASSPRMGLASSYNEQFF
j_call: TRBJ1-4; v_call: TRBV2; cdr3_aa: CASSAPGSNEKLFF
j_call: TRBJ1-5; v_call: TRBV7-8; cdr3_aa: CASTPNGGTGRANQPQHF
j_call: TRBJ2-4; v_call: TRBV5-4; cdr3_aa: CASSSVLAKNIQYF
j_call: TRBJ1-6; v_call: TRBV11-2; cdr3_aa: CASSPQGIADNSPLHF
j_call: TRBJ1-1; v_call: TRBV12-3/TRBV12-4; cdr3_aa: CASKRTGATEAFF
j_call: TRBJ2-7; v_call: TRBV5-4; cdr3_aa: CASSYRVGYEQYF
j_call: TRBJ2-7; v_call: TRBV20-1; cdr3_aa: CSARALYEQYF
j_call: TRBJ2-7; v_call: TRBV6-5; cdr3_aa: CASTRSAGGSEQYF
j_call: TRBJ1-1; v_call: TRBV5-1; cdr3_aa: CASSLGTDLNTEAFF
j_call: TRBJ1-6; v_call: TRBV9; cdr3_aa: CASSSSGGRVGNSPLHF
j_call: TRBJ2-5; v_call: TRBV19; cdr3_aa: CASSGTGTETQYF
j_call: TRBJ1-4; v_call: TRBV4-1; cdr3_aa: CASSGTGGMGEKLFF
j_call: TRBJ1-5; v_call: TRBV28; cdr3_aa: CASSSLQDRNQPQHF
j_call: TRBJ1-3; v_call: TRBV11-2; cdr3_aa: CASSLAGAGNTIYF
j_call: TRBJ2-5; v_call: TRBV7-7; cdr3_aa: CASSLGSFKAETQYF
j_call: TRBJ2-1; v_call: TRBV5-5; cdr3_aa: CASSYRLAPPGEQFF
j_call: TRBJ2-5; v_call: TRBV6-2/TRBV6-3; cdr3_aa: CASSYSRGETQYF